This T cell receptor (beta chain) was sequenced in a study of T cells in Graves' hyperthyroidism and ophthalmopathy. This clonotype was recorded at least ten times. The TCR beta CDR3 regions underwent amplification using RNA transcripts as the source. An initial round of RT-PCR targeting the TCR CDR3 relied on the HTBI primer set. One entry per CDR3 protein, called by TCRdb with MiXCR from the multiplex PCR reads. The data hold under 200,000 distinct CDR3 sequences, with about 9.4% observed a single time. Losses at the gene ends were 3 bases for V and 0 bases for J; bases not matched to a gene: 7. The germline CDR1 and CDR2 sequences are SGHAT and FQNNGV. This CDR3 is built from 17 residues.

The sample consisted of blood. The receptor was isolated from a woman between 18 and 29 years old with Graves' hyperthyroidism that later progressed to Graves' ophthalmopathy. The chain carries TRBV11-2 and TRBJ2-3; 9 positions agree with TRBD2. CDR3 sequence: CASSFSWAGGSTDTQYF. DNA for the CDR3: TGTGCCAGCAGCTTTAGTTGGGCGGGGGGGAGCACAGATACGCAGTATTTT.